This T cell receptor beta chain was sequenced for a study of liver allograft versus peripheral blood T cells. The overall study: Peripheral blood of the recipients supplied T cell receptor repertoires that were compared with those in transplanted livers. Study conclusions and caveats: Repertoires of T cell receptors in liver allografts reportedly differed from peripheral blood repertoires.

Points on this clonotype: Its antigen is as yet unknown.

TCRdb itself ran the reads through MiXCR, one entry per CDR3 protein. The sample yields some 10,000 distinct CDR3 sequences, under 30% seen once. Germline lookup yields CDR1 MDHEN and CDR2 SYDVKM. This CDR3 is 13 amino acids long. V dropped 2 bases and J dropped 1 base, with 5 bases sitting between them. This receptor was identified in a human patient who had a liver transplant. Some T cells may have originated in the graft donor. V is TRBV28 and J is TRBJ1-2; D is uncertain. The CDR3 loop is CASSLEGNYGYTF. The CDR3 DNA follows: TGTGCCAGCAGTTTAGAGGGTAACTATGGCTACACCTTC.